The rows below give T cell receptor beta chains drawn from one sample of a study of long-term antiretroviral therapy in people with HIV. Libraries were prepared by immunoSEQ multiplex PCR; TCRdb keeps only in-frame clonotypes and omits some of them. The sample records more than 20,000 clones, approximately 88% being singletons. Sequenced material: unsorted PBMCs, taken 1.2 years after starting antiretroviral therapy. These receptors all stem from a woman aged 40 to 55 with HIV. Each CDR3 is given with its conserved first and last residue. Fields, in order: J gene, D gene, V gene, clone size, CDR3 DNA, CDR3 protein. D genes are given only for firm matches. Clone size, where shown, is once, few, many, or a class for clones that have expanded.

j_call: TRBJ2-1; d_call: .; v_call: TRBV2; clone_size: medium-sized; cdr3_nt: TGTGCCAGCAGTGAATTTCTCGACAATGAGCAGTTCTTC; cdr3_aa: CASSEFLDNEQFF
j_call: TRBJ1-1; d_call: .; v_call: TRBV2; clone_size: .; cdr3_nt: TGTGCCAGCACTCCGACAGAGACGAACACTGAAGCTTTCTTT; cdr3_aa: CASTPTETNTEAFF
j_call: TRBJ1-2; d_call: .; v_call: TRBV28; clone_size: .; cdr3_nt: TGTGCCAGCAGACAACCAGGGAGGTCGCTCTATGGCTACACCTTC; cdr3_aa: CASRQPGRSLYGYTF
j_call: TRBJ2-1; d_call: TRBD2; v_call: TRBV5-1; clone_size: .; cdr3_nt: TGCGCCAGCAGCTGGGGACTAGCGGGAGGGCCAGGCTCCACTGAGCAGTTCTTC; cdr3_aa: CASSWGLAGGPGSTEQFF
j_call: TRBJ1-5; d_call: TRBD1; v_call: TRBV10-1; clone_size: .; cdr3_nt: TGCGCCAGCCCCTCGAACCGGGACAGCCTACGGAGCAATCAGCCCCAGCATTTT; cdr3_aa: CASPSNRDSLRSNQPQHF
j_call: TRBJ2-6; d_call: .; v_call: TRBV4-1; clone_size: .; cdr3_nt: TGCGCCAGCAGCCGGCCTGGACAGTTCGATCGCTCTGGGGCCAACGTCCTGACTTTC; cdr3_aa: CASSRPGQFDRSGANVLTF
j_call: TRBJ1-4; d_call: TRBD1; v_call: TRBV19; clone_size: .; cdr3_nt: TGTGCCAGTAGTAACCCCAGGGGGGGTCTTAATGAAAAACTGTTTTTT; cdr3_aa: CASSNPRGGLNEKLFF
j_call: TRBJ1-2; d_call: .; v_call: TRBV6-1; clone_size: .; cdr3_nt: TGTGCCAGCAGCGCTCGAGGGGGTGGCTACACCTTC; cdr3_aa: CASSARGGGYTF
j_call: TRBJ2-3; d_call: TRBD2; v_call: TRBV19; clone_size: .; cdr3_nt: TGTGCCAGTAGTACCCTAGCGGGGGTGGTAGATACGCAGTATTTT; cdr3_aa: CASSTLAGVVDTQYF
j_call: TRBJ2-7; d_call: TRBD2; v_call: TRBV6-5; clone_size: medium-sized; cdr3_nt: TGTGCCAGCAGTTACTCCCTAGCGGAATACGAGCAGTACTTC; cdr3_aa: CASSYSLAEYEQYF
j_call: TRBJ1-4; d_call: TRBD1; v_call: TRBV29-1; clone_size: .; cdr3_nt: TGCAGCGTTCCGACAGGGGTTGGGGATGCAACTAATGAAAAACTGTTTTTT; cdr3_aa: CSVPTGVGDATNEKLFF
j_call: TRBJ1-5; d_call: TRBD1; v_call: TRBV5-1; clone_size: .; cdr3_nt: TGCGCCAGCAGCTTGTCGGGACAGGGCGATCAGCCCCAGCATTTT; cdr3_aa: CASSLSGQGDQPQHF
j_call: TRBJ2-7; d_call: .; v_call: TRBV4-1; clone_size: .; cdr3_nt: TGCGCCAGCAGCCAGGGCACATCCTACGAGCAGTACTTC; cdr3_aa: CASSQGTSYEQYF
j_call: TRBJ2-7; d_call: TRBD2; v_call: TRBV4-1; clone_size: .; cdr3_nt: TGCGCCAGCAGCCCAACTAGCGGGGTAGCCTACGAGCAGTACTTC; cdr3_aa: CASSPTSGVAYEQYF
j_call: TRBJ1-2; d_call: .; v_call: TRBV2; clone_size: .; cdr3_nt: TGTGCCAGCAGTGGGGACGGCTATGGCTACACCTTC; cdr3_aa: CASSGDGYGYTF
j_call: TRBJ2-1; d_call: .; v_call: TRBV9; clone_size: few; cdr3_nt: TGTGCCAGCAGCGTTGGCGGGCTGAATGAGCAGTTCTTC; cdr3_aa: CASSVGGLNEQFF
j_call: TRBJ1-4; d_call: .; v_call: TRBV7-8; clone_size: .; cdr3_nt: TGTGCCAGCAGCTTACCGCAGGGCATCGCTAATGAAAAACTGTTTTTT; cdr3_aa: CASSLPQGIANEKLFF
j_call: TRBJ1-4; d_call: TRBD1; v_call: TRBV5-6; clone_size: .; cdr3_nt: TGTGCCAGCGGATCCGGGACAGCAGTTGCAACTAATGAAAAACTGTTTTTT; cdr3_aa: CASGSGTAVATNEKLFF